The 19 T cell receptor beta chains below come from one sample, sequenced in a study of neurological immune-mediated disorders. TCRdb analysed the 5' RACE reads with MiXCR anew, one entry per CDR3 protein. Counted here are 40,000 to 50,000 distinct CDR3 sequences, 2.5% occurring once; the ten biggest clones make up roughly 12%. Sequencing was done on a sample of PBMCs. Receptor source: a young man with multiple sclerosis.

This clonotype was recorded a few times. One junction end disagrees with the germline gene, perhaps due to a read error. The CDR3 spells CASSSNVYEHYF. CDR3 bases: TGTGCCAGCAGTTCCAACGTCTACGAGCATTACTTC. This chain joins TRBV27 and TRBJ2-7; D ambiguous. Germline assignment: CDR1 MNHEY and CDR2 SMNVEV (reference sequence). This CDR3 contains 12 residues.

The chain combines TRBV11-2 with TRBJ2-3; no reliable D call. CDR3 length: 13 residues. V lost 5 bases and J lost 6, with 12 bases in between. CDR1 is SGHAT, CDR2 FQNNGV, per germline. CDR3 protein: CASSPTVTDTQYF. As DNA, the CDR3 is TGTGCCAGCAGCCCTACGGTCACGGATACGCAGTATTTT.

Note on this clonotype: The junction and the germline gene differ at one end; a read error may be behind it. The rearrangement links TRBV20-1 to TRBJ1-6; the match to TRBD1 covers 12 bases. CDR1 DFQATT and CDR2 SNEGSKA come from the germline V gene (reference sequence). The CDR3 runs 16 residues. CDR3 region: CRAPPGTGGENSPLHF. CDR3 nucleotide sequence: TGCAGGGCTCCTCCCGGGACAGGGGGCGAAAATTCACCCCTACACTTT.

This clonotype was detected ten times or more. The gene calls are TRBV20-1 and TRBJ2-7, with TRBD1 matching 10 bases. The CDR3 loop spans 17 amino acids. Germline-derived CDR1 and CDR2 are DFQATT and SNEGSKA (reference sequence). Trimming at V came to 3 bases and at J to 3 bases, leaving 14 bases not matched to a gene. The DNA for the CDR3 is TGCAGTGCTAGTGCTGGCCTGGCAGGGACAGGGGACTACGAGCAGTACTTC. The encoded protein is CSASAGLAGTGDYEQYF.

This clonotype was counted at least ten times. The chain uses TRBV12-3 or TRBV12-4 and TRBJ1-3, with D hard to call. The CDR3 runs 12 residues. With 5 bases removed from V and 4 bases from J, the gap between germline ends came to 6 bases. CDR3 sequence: CASSLQGNTIYF. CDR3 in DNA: TGTGCCAGCAGTCTACAGGGAAACACCATATATTTT.

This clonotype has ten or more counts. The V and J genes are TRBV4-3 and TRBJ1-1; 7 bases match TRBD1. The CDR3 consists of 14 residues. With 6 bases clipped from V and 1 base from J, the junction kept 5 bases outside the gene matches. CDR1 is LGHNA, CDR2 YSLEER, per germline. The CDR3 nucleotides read TGCGCCAGCAGACAGGGACAGCCGAACACTGAAGCTTTCTTT. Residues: CASRQGQPNTEAFF.

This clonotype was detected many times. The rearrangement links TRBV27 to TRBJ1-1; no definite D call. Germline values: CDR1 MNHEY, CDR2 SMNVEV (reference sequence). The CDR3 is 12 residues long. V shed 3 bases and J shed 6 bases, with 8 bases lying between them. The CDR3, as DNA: TGTGCCAGCAGTTTTCTTAACGCTGAAGCTTTCTTT. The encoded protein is CASSFLNAEAFF.

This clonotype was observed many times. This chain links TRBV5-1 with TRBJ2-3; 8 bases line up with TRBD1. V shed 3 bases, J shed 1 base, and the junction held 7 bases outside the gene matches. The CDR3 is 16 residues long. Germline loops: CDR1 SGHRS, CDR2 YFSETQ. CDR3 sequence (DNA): TGCGCCAGCAGCTCGACAGGGGCGGAGGGCACAGATACGCAGTATTTT. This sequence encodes CASSSTGAEGTDTQYF. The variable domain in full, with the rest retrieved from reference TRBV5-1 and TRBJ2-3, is KAGVTQTPRYLIKTRGQQVTLSCSPISGHRSVSWYQQTPGQGLQFLFEYFSETQRNKGNFPGRFSGRQFSNSRSEMNVSTLELGDSALYLCASSSTGAEGTDTQYFGPGTRLTVL.

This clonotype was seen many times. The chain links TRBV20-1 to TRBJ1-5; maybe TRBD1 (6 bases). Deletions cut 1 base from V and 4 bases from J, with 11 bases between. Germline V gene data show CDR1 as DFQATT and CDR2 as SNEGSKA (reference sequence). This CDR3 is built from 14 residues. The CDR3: CSARGSTGNQPQHF. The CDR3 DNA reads TGCAGTGCTAGAGGTTCTACAGGGAATCAGCCCCAGCATTTT.

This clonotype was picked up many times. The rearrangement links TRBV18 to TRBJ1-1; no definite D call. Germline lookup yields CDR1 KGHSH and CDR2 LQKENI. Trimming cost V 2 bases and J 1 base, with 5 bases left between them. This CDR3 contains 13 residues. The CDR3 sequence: CASSPNKNTEAFF. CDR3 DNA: TGTGCCAGCTCACCAAACAAGAACACTGAAGCTTTCTTT.

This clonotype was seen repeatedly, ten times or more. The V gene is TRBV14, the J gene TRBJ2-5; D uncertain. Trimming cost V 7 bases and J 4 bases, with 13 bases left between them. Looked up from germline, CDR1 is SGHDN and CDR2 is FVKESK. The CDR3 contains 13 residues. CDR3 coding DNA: TGTGCCAGCAATGGCGGATCTCGAGAGACCCAGTACTTC. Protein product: CASNGGSRETQYF.

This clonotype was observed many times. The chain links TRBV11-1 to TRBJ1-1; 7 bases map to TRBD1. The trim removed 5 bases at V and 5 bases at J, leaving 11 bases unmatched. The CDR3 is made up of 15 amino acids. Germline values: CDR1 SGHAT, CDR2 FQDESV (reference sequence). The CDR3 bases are TGTGCCAGCAGCCCAAGGACAGGAATGAGGACTGAAGCTTTCTTT. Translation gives CASSPRTGMRTEAFF.

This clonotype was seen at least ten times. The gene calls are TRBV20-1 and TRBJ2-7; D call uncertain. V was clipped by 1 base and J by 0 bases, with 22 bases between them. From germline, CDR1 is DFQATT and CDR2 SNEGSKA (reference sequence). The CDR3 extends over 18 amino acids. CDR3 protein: CSARAPLTTRTPSYEQYF. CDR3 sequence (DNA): TGCAGTGCTAGAGCTCCCCTAACCACCCGGACCCCCTCCTACGAGCAGTACTTC.

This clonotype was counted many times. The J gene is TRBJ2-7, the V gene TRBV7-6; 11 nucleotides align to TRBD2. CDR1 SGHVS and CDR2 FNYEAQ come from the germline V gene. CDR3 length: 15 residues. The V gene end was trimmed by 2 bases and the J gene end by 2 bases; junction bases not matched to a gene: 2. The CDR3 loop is CASSLLAGGTYEQYF. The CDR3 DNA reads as TGTGCCAGCAGCTTACTAGCGGGAGGTACCTACGAGCAGTACTTC.

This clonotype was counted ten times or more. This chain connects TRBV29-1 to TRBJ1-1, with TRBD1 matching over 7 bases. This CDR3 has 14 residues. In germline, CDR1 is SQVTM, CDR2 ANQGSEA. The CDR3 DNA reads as TGCAGTGGAGGGGAACGACAGGGAACGTTCGAAGCTTTCTTT. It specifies CSGGERQGTFEAFF.

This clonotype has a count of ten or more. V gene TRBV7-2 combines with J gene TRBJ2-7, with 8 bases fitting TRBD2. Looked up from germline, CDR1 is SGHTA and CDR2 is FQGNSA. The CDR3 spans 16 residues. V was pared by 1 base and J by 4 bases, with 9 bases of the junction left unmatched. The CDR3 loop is CASSLDQRGTLYEQYF. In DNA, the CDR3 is TGTGCCAGCAGCTTAGATCAGCGGGGGACCTTATACGAGCAGTACTTC.

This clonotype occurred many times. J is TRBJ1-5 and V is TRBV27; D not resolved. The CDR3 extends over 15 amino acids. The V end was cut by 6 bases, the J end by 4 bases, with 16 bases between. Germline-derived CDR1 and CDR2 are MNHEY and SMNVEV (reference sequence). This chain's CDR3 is CASSRSGNRNQPQHF. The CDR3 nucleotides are TGTGCCAGCAGCCGGTCCGGCAATCGAAATCAGCCCCAGCATTTT.

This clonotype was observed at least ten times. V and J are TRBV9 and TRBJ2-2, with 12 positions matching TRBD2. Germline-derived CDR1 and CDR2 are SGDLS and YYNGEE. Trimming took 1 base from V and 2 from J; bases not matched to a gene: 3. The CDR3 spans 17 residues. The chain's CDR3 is CASSVSSGRGNTGELFF. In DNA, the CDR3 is TGTGCCAGCAGCGTATCTAGCGGGAGGGGTAACACCGGGGAGCTGTTTTTT.

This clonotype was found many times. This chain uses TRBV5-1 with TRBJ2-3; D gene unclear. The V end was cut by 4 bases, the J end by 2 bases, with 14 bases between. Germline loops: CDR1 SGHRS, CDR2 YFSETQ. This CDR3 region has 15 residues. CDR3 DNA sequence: TGCGCCAGCAGCGTACACTCAATCTACACAGATACGCAGTATTTT. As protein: CASSVHSIYTDTQYF.